The 11 T cell receptor beta chains presented below share a single source sample, sequenced in a study of radiotherapy plus CTLA-4 blockade in lung cancer. Measured with immunoSEQ multiplex PCR; TCRdb has only the in-frame clones, and not every one. The table lists about 59,000 clones, approximately 67% of them singletons. Specimen: peripheral blood, collected from a patient treated with radiotherapy plus ipilimumab. These receptors all stem from a human donor with non-small cell lung cancer whose response to radiotherapy plus ipilimumab could not be evaluated.

This clone is judged medium-sized (0.01 to 0.1%). V and J are TRBV6-1 and TRBJ1-3; weak D call: TRBD1 (6 bases). V was cut by 6 bases and J by 4 bases, with 10 bases left in between. CDR3 size: 13 residues. The germline V gene encodes CDR1 MNHNS and CDR2 SASEGT. The CDR3, as DNA: TGTGCCAGCAGCACAGGGTACGGAAACACCATATATTTT. Translated, it gives CASSTGYGNTIYF.

This rearrangement joins TRBV11-2 to TRBJ2-1, with D possibly matching TRBD1 (7 bases). The germline CDR1 and CDR2 sequences are SGHAT and FQNNGV. The CDR3 has 15 residues. Trimming stripped 5 bases from V and 4 bases from J, with 15 bases between. The CDR3 DNA reads as TGTGCCAGCAGCACACCCAGGGGGGTTTACAATGAGCAGTTCTTC. Its translation is CASSTPRGVYNEQFF.

The chain uses TRBV7-6 and TRBJ1-5; D is unclear. The V gene's germline CDR1 is SGHVS and CDR2 FNYEAQ. This CDR3 spans 14 amino acids. V lost 1 base and J lost 2, with 6 bases in between. The CDR3: CASSLDSGNQPQHF. Written as DNA, the CDR3 is TGTGCCAGCAGCTTAGACAGTGGCAATCAGCCCCAGCATTTT. Full variable domain (rest looked up from reference TRBV7-6 and TRBJ1-5): GAGVSQSPRYKVTKRGQDVALRCDPISGHVSLYWYRQALGQGPEFLTYFNYEAQQDKSGLPNDRFSAERPEGSISTLTIQRTEQRDSAMYRCASSLDSGNQPQHFGDGTRLSIL.

This clone has only a few counts. CDR3 residues: CASSSTSGSHNEQFF. CDR3 sequence (DNA): TGCGCCAGCAGCTCGACTAGCGGGAGTCACAATGAGCAGTTCTTC. The chain couples TRBV5-1 to TRBJ2-1; 12 nucleotides match TRBD2. Germline CDR1 SGHRS, CDR2 YFSETQ. The CDR3 runs 15 residues. V lost 3 bases to trimming and J lost 5 bases; unmatched junction nucleotides: 3.

The chain recombines TRBV23-1 with TRBJ2-7; D remains ambiguous. TRBV23-1 is designated an ORF whose function remains uncertain. V was trimmed by 8 bases and J by 4 bases, leaving 15 bases between them. The CDR3 covers 13 residues. CDR3 DNA: TGCGCCAGCCAATGGGCCTTCCGATACGAGCAGTACTTC. Its protein product is CASQWAFRYEQYF.

This clone was counted between two and nine times. V usage is TRBV6-1 and J usage is TRBJ2-7; 11 nucleotides line up with TRBD1. Germline V gene lookup returns CDR1 MNHNS and CDR2 SASEGT. Trimming removed 5 bases from V and 7 bases from J; junction bases left unmatched: 7. The CDR3 contains 14 residues. CDR3 amino acids: CASSSGQGAWEQYF. The CDR3 nucleotides are TGTGCCAGCAGTTCAGGACAGGGGGCGTGGGAGCAGTACTTC.

V and J are TRBV27 and TRBJ2-1; a possible D gene is TRBD2 (5 bases). Germline V gives CDR1 MNHEY, CDR2 SMNVEV (reference sequence). Trimming shortened V by 6 bases and J by 4 bases, and 13 bases separated the two germline ends. This CDR3 has 14 amino acids. The chain's CDR3 is CASRPTNSYNEQFF. For the CDR3, the DNA is TGTGCCAGCAGGCCGACTAATTCATACAATGAGCAGTTCTTC.

The gene calls are TRBV5-5 and TRBJ1-2; a possible D gene is TRBD1 (5 bases). The germline V and J ends were trimmed by 0 bases and 7 bases, with 13 bases remaining between them. Germline values: CDR1 SGHKS, CDR2 YYEKEE (reference sequence). CDR3 length: 14 residues. In DNA form, the CDR3 reads TGTGCCAGCAGCTTGGAGGGGTTCCGGTCTGGCTACACCTTC. Translating gives CASSLEGFRSGYTF.

The sample holds a few counts of this clone. V is TRBV11-3 and J is TRBJ2-3, with 11 bases matching TRBD2. The CDR3 has 16 amino acids. The trim removed 5 bases at V and 2 bases at J, leaving 6 bases unmatched. Germline-derived CDR1 and CDR2 are SGHNT and YENEEA. CDR3 protein: CASSLGTSGSTDTQYF. The DNA of the CDR3 is TGTGCCAGCAGCCTGGGGACTAGCGGATCCACAGATACGCAGTATTTT.

The gene calls are TRBV5-5 and TRBJ2-3; no definite D call. CDR1 and CDR2 (germline): SGHKS, YYEKEE (reference sequence). This CDR3 has 15 amino acids. V shed 5 bases and J shed 0 bases, with 13 bases lying between them. CDR3 nucleotides: TGTGCCAGCAGATACAGTCAAACTAGCACAGATACGCAGTATTTT. It is translated as CASRYSQTSTDTQYF.

The chain joins TRBV29-1 to TRBJ1-6, with 10 positions matching TRBD1. Germline loops: CDR1 SQVTM, CDR2 ANQGSEA. Unmatched junction bases numbered 6, after V lost 7 bases and J lost 6 bases. CDR3 length equals 14 residues. In DNA, the CDR3 is TGCAGCGCTAGGACAGGGGGGATTAATTCACCCCTCCACTTT. This encodes CSARTGGINSPLHF.